A single TCR beta chain is shown here with its context. Its matching antigen is unknown. The data belong to a study of a mutant IDH1 vaccine in newly diagnosed glioma. V lost 4 bases to trimming and J lost 8 bases; unmatched junction nucleotides: 19. CDR1 is MGHRA, CDR2 YSYEKL, per germline. The CDR3 totals 18 residues. TCRdb's copy holds only in-frame clones and misses some; the assay was immunoSEQ multiplex PCR. The sample lists fewer than 35,000 clones; 81% were seen once. The time point: week 35, safety follow-up. Doses of 300 ug of mutant IDH1 20-mer peptide were given with topical imiquimod. The sample was PBMCs, taken from a glioma patient whose treatment included an IDH1 peptide vaccine. This chain connects TRBV4-1 to TRBJ2-1; 8 nucleotides line up with TRBD2. The clonotype originates from a young man with glioma. Here the CDR3 DNA reads TGCGCCAGCAGCCCCTGGGGCAGCGGGGGAGAGTTGGGCGATGAGCAGTTCTTC. Protein product: CASSPWGSGGELGDEQFF.